This T cell receptor (beta chain) is from a study of T cell responses to AZD1222 COVID-19 vaccine (TCRdb year 2021). Concerning the study at large: A total of approximately 240 trial participants underwent TCR sequencing, of whom about 200 had received two doses of AZD1222 and approximately 26 had received two doses of the MenACWY control vaccine. Trial participants were enrolled into age subgroups of 18-55, 56-69 and 70-plus years, which contained 148, 28 and 57 TCR-sequenced participants, respectively.

There are a few counts of this clone. It has no known antigen specificity. Base-call qualities are not available, and no considerably larger clone is one nucleotide away. In light of the paper, this sample's time point label describes: about 28 days (+/-7) after the second vaccine dose. AZD1222 recipients whose second dose came at about 4 weeks and those whose second dose came at about 12 weeks were combined into one group, since spike-specific TCR depth and breadth did not differ between the two schedules. Vaccinee samples were obtained from the UK trials COV001 and COV002, which included a single-blind randomized controlled phase 2/3 trial of AZD1222 (ChAdOx1 nCoV-19) in healthy adults. For TCRbeta chain sequencing, PBMC samples were collected from trial participants at day 0 and at day 28 after the second dose. Beyond this particular receptor, the publication reports: Conclusions about previously exposed vaccinees are limited because only six or seven AZD1222 recipients were SARS-CoV-2 seropositive at baseline. The vaccine-associated CD4 TCRs covered the entire spike protein, and the dominant responses fell in regions 160-218 and 743-854. In the small 56-69-year group, the increase in depth fell short of significance, most likely because of low power. Most participants were white British and females outnumbered males, and the authors suggested that clonal diversity may have been underestimated. Reportedly, close to half of the unique spike-specific TCRs recognized epitopes lying outside the regions that are mutated in the B.1.351 and B.1.1.7 variants. Because no samples from the day 14 peak response were available, repertoires could be characterized only after the peak T cell response. After two AZD1222 doses, spike-specific TCR breadth and depth were significantly higher than at day 0 and than in MenACWY recipients.

The CDR3 regions of human TCRbeta chains were analyzed by immunosequencing. Concerning the study's data processing: TCRs in the repertoires were matched against a reference library of SARS-CoV-2-specific TCRs that had been generated with the MIRA antigen-specificity platform. Breadth was defined as the fraction of unique TCRs that were SARS-CoV-2-associated. Depth was defined as the fraction of total T cells that were SARS-CoV-2-associated. Using the MIRA data, each spike-specific TCR was mapped to the spike region that the TCR reacts to and placed in a CD4 or CD8 class. Log10-transformed breadth and depth values were compared by one-way ANOVA with Sidak's multiple comparisons tests. The immuneACCESS repertoire file appears here via TCRdb, limited to in-frame rearrangements. These files lack a portion of the clones; in checked studies, under half of the deficit traces to unresolved V genes, and the cause of the others is not known. D and trimming were read from the DNA, whereas the V and J calls and clone size are those reported in that table. For this sample the table gives some 69,000 clones, of which roughly 80% were detected only once. Together, the top ten hold roughly an eighth of the sample.

Trimming removed 8 bases from V and 2 bases from J, leaving 20 bases between the germline ends. The germline V gene (reference sequence) gives CDR1 as SEHNR and CDR2 as FQNEAQ. Spanning cysteine to phenylalanine, the CDR3 consists of 16 amino acids. Only the CDR3 part of the read is kept: 48 bases, read in frame from the first base. This specimen consisted of peripheral blood, obtained 28 days after the second AZD1222 dose. The receptor's source is an adult who received the AZD1222 COVID-19 vaccine. The chain was built from TRBV7-9 and TRBJ2-3; the D gene cannot be resolved reliably. The DNA sequence is as follows: TGTGCCAGCCGCCGTTTGCGAGGAAGGACCACAGATACGCAGTATTTT. Its translation is CASRRLRGRTTDTQYF.